Each of the 2 T cell receptor beta chains below was sequenced from the same sample in a study of blood T cell repertoires in COVID-19. The method was immunoSEQ multiplex PCR; TCRdb's version includes in-frame clones alone and lacks a portion of them. The table shows 20,000 to 30,000 clones, with about 90% occurring only once. Source material: peripheral blood. These receptors were collected from a human donor in a cohort sampled during active COVID-19.

The rearrangement links TRBV3-1 (or the pseudogene TRBV3-2) to TRBJ2-1; TRBD2 matches 10 bases. The CDR3 has 16 residues. The V gene's germline CDR1 is LGHDT and CDR2 YNNKEL (reference sequence). The V and J ends lost 10 bases and 4 bases, in that order; junction bases with no gene match: 13. The CDR3 sequence is CATRKRGAGGYNEQFF. The CDR3 DNA reads as TGTGCCACCAGGAAGAGAGGAGCGGGGGGGTACAATGAGCAGTTCTTC.

V and J are TRBV6-5 and TRBJ1-4; 8 nucleotides line up with TRBD1. V dropped 6 bases and J dropped 8; count of bases not matched to a gene: 8. This CDR3 comprises 14 residues. CDR1 and CDR2 (germline): MNHEY, SVGAGI. In DNA, the CDR3 is TGTGCCAGCAGGCCAGGGGGCGGGCGGGAAAAACTGTTTTTT. Protein: CASRPGGGREKLFF.